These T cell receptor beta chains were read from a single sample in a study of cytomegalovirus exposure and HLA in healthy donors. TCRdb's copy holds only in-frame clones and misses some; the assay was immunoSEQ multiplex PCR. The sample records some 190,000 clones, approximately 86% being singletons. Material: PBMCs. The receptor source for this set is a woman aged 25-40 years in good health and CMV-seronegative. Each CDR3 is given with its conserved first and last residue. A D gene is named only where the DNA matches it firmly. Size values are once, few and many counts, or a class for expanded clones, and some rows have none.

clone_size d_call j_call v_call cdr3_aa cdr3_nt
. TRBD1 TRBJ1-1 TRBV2 CASRGDSREAFF TGTGCCAGCAGGGGGGACAGCCGTGAAGCTTTCTTT
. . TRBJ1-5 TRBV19 CASNGPGGPQHF TGTGCCAGTAACGGGCCGGGGGGACCCCAGCATTTT
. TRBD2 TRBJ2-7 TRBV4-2 CASSQARGDLYEQYF TGTGCCAGCAGCCAAGCCCGGGGGGACCTATACGAGCAGTACTTC
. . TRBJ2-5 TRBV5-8 CASSWPVVRGMSSETQYF TGTGCCAGCAGCTGGCCCGTCGTTCGGGGGATGAGTTCAGAGACCCAGTACTTC
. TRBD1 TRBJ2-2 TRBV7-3 CASSLQGTGSGELFF TGTGCCAGCAGCTTACAAGGGACAGGGTCCGGGGAGCTGTTTTTT
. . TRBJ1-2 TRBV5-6 CASSPVGTLANYGYTF TGTGCCAGCAGCCCTGTGGGCACGTTAGCTAACTATGGCTACACCTTC
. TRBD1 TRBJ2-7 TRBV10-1 CASSVGGSHYEQYF TGCGCCAGCAGTGTAGGGGGCTCCCACTACGAGCAGTACTTC
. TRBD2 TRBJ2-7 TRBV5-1 CARRIKVGTSGLYEQYF TGCGCCCGTCGGATTAAGGTCGGGACTAGCGGGCTCTACGAGCAGTACTTC
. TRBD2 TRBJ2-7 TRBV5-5 CASSPQESAGSGEQYF TGTGCCAGCAGCCCTCAGGAGTCAGCGGGAAGTGGCGAGCAGTACTTC
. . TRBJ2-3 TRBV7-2 CASSQLGASTDTQYF TGTGCCAGCAGCCAATTAGGGGCTAGCACAGATACGCAGTATTTT
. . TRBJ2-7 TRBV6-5 CASTFGTAGSYEQYF TGTGCCAGCACCTTTGGGACTGCCGGCTCCTACGAGCAGTACTTC
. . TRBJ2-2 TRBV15 CATSRDRVSTGELFF TGTGCCACCAGCAGAGACAGGGTGTCGACCGGGGAGCTGTTTTTT
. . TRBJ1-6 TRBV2 CASGADQGSTSPLHF TGTGCCAGCGGCGCCGATCAGGGTTCCACTTCACCCCTCCACTTT
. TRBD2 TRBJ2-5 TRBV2 CASSRTSGMGTQYF TGTGCCAGCAGTCGGACTAGCGGGATGGGGACCCAGTACTTC
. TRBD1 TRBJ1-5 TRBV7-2 CASSLVGTGSNQPQHF TGTGCCAGCAGCTTAGTTGGGACAGGTAGCAATCAGCCCCAGCATTTT
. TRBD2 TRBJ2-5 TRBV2 CASSTGLAGGEATQYF TGTGCCAGCAGTACTGGACTAGCGGGGGGAGAAGCGACCCAGTACTTC
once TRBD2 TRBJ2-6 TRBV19 CASTGGVAGANVLTF TGTGCCAGTACCGGGGGGGTAGCTGGGGCCAACGTCCTGACTTTC
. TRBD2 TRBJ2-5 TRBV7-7 CASSLGSREETQYF TGTGCTAGCAGCTTAGGCTCGCGGGAGGAGACCCAGTACTTC
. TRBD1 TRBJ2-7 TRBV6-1 CASSTRQGSYEQYF TGTGCCAGCAGTACTAGACAGGGCTCCTACGAGCAGTACTTC
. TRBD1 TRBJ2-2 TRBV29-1 CSALRTGTGELFF TGCAGCGCCCTTCGGACAGGCACCGGGGAGCTGTTTTTT
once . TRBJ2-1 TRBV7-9 CASSLDTGRNEQFF TGTGCCAGCAGCTTAGATACAGGGCGCAATGAGCAGTTCTTC
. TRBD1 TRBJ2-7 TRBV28 CASSPSDRRFPQYF TGTGCCAGCAGTCCTTCGGACAGGAGATTCCCCCAGTACTTC
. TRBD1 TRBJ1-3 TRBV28 CASREQGARRNTIYF TGTGCCAGCAGAGAACAGGGGGCGCGGAGAAACACCATATATTTT
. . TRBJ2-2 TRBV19 CASSRYGGSNTGELFF TGTGCCAGTAGTAGATATGGCGGATCGAACACCGGGGAGCTGTTTTTT
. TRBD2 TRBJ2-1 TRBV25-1 CASSELLAGGLNEQFF TGTGCCAGCAGTGAACTCCTAGCGGGAGGGCTCAATGAGCAGTTCTTC
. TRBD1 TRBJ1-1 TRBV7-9 CASSLWGQGFGDTEAFF TGTGCCAGCAGCTTATGGGGACAGGGTTTTGGGGACACTGAAGCTTTCTTT
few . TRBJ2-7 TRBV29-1 CSVVTDPYEQYF TGCAGCGTTGTCACAGACCCCTACGAGCAGTACTTC
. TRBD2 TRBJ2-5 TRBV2 CASSKGLAGGGETQYF TGTGCCAGCAGTAAGGGACTAGCGGGAGGGGGGGAGACCCAGTACTTC
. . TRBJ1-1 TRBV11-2 CASSLTTSTEAFF TGTGCCAGCAGCTTAACGACTTCCACTGAAGCTTTCTTT
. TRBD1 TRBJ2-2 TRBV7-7 CASSRARDSFTGELFF TGTGCTAGCAGCCGCGCTCGGGACAGTTTCACCGGGGAGCTGTTTTTT
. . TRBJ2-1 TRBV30 CAWNKWGGRDEQFF TGTGCCTGGAATAAGTGGGGGGGCCGGGATGAGCAGTTCTTC
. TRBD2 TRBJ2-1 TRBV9 CASSATSANNEQFF TGTGCCAGCAGCGCGACTAGCGCAAACAATGAGCAGTTCTTC
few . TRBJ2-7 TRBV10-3 CAISDEGPPREQYF TGTGCCATCAGTGATGAGGGTCCCCCTCGCGAGCAGTACTTC
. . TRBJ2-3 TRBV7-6 CASSLELTDTQYF TGTGCCAGCAGCTTAGAGCTAACAGATACGCAGTATTTT
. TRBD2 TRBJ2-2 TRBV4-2 CASSQAGGNTGELFF TGTGCCAGCAGCCAAGCGGGAGGGAACACCGGGGAGCTGTTTTTT
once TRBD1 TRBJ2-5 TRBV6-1 CASGTGAGETQYF TGTGCCAGCGGGACAGGGGCGGGAGAGACCCAGTACTTC
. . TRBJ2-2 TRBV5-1 CASSRGENTGELFF TGCGCCAGCTCCAGGGGGGAAAACACCGGGGAGCTGTTTTTT
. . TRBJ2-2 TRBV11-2 CASSLVYYTGELFF TGTGCCAGCAGCTTAGTTTACTACACCGGGGAGCTGTTTTTT
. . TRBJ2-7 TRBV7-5 CARSLEVGGSYEQYF TGTGCCAGAAGCTTAGAAGTAGGGGGATCCTACGAGCAGTACTTC
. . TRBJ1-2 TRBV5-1 CASSLVGQTYGYTF TGCGCCAGCAGCTTGGTCGGACAGACCTATGGCTACACCTTC
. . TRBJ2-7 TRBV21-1 CASSIRGIFTFLYEQYF TGTGCCAGCAGCATAAGGGGCATATTTACTTTTTTATACGAGCAGTACTTC
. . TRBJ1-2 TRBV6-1 CASRRGIRDYGYTF TGTGCCAGCAGGAGGGGGATCAGGGACTATGGCTACACCTTC
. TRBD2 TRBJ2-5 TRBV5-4 CASSPGGGGLQETQYF TGTGCCAGCAGCCCCGGGGGGGGAGGGCTACAAGAGACCCAGTACTTC
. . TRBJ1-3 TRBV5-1 CASSLSGEGNTIYF TGCGCCAGCAGCTTGAGCGGGGAGGGAAACACCATATATTTT
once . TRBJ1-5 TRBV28 CASSFNQPQHF TGTGCCAGCAGCTTCAATCAGCCCCAGCATTTT
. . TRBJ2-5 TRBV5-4 CASSGPEQRSIRLADAQYF TGTGCCAGCAGCGGTCCAGAGCAGAGATCCATTCGTCTAGCCGATGCCCAGTACTTC
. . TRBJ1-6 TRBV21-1 CASSRTAILYNSPLHF TGTGCCAGCAGCAGGACAGCGATCCTCTATAATTCACCCCTCCACTTT
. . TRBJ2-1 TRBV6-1 CASSEQEIDEQFF TGTGCCAGCAGTGAACAAGAGATCGATGAGCAGTTCTTC
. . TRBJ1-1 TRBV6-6 CASSYRTEAFF TGTGCCAGCAGTTATCGTACTGAAGCTTTCTTT
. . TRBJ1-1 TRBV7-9 CASSNAPGTPFIEAFF TGTGCCAGCAGCAATGCCCCCGGGACACCTTTTATTGAAGCTTTCTTT
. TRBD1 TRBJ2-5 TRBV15 CATSETGVGTQYF TGTGCCACCAGCGAAACAGGGGTGGGGACCCAGTACTTC
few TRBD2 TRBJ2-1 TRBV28 CASSLSGLASEQFF TGTGCCAGCAGTTTAAGTGGACTAGCGAGTGAGCAGTTCTTC
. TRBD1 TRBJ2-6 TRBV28 CASSPQGAGGNGANVLTF TGTGCCAGCAGCCCGCAGGGGGCAGGGGGCAATGGGGCCAACGTCCTGACTTTC
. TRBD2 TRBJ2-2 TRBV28 CASISTPGTSVSTGELFF TGTGCCAGCATTTCTACACCCGGGACTAGCGTTTCTACCGGGGAGCTGTTTTTT